This passage covers 20 T cell receptor beta chains from one sample sequenced in a study of CD8+CD57+ T cells in acquired aplastic anemia. Flow cytometry had shown expanded CD8+CD57+ cells in the patients chosen for sequencing. Profiling of TCR beta VDJ combinations and CDR3 sequences used genomic DNA as template. One entry per CDR3 protein results from TCRdb running MiXCR on the reads. The sample lists around 80,000 distinct CDR3 sequences; roughly 72% were seen once. The sample taken for sequencing was sorted CD4+, CD8+, or CD8+CD57+ T cells (not recorded which) from PBMCs. The receptors originated from a human donor with aplastic anemia.

Only one count was recorded for this clonotype. The rearrangement joins TRBV28 to TRBJ2-1, with 7 bases aligning to TRBD2. Germline loops: CDR1 MDHEN, CDR2 SYDVKM. The CDR3 has 15 residues. The V and J ends lost 4 bases and 4 bases, in that order; junction bases with no gene match: 7. The CDR3 nucleotides are TGTGCCAGCAGTTCGCCCGGGACTACTTACAATGAGCAGTTCTTC. Translating it yields CASSSPGTTYNEQFF.

This clonotype occurred a few times. The chain uses TRBV7-8 and TRBJ2-7; 8 positions match TRBD1. The length of the CDR3 is 16 residues. Germline V lookup: CDR1 SGHVS, CDR2 FQNEAQ. Losses at the gene ends were 5 bases for V and 0 bases for J; bases not matched to a gene: 9. The CDR3 reads CASSTHRQGSSYEQYF. CDR3 DNA: TGTGCCAGCAGCACGCATAGACAGGGGAGCTCCTACGAGCAGTACTTC. Drawing the rest from reference TRBV7-8 and TRBJ2-7, the complete variable domain is GAGVSQSPRYKVAKRGQDVALRCDPISGHVSLFWYQQALGQGPEFLTYFQNEAQLDKSGLPSDRFFAERPEGSVSTLKIQRTQQEDSAVYLCASSTHRQGSSYEQYFGPGTRLTVT.

This chain links TRBV3-1 with TRBJ1-2; D unclear. The CDR3 contains 13 residues. V gave up 3 bases and J gave up 1 base, with 6 bases separating them. Germline V lookup: CDR1 LGHDT, CDR2 YNNKEL (reference sequence). The CDR3, as DNA: TGTGCCAGCAGCCACGGGGATAACTATGGCTACACCTTC. It translates to CASSHGDNYGYTF.

The rearrangement links TRBV15 to TRBJ2-7; D possibly corresponds to TRBD2 (5 bases). The germline gives CDR1 LNHNV, CDR2 YYDKDF (reference sequence). CDR3 length equals 15 residues. Trimming removed 0 bases from V and 4 bases from J, with 13 bases in between. CDR3 residues: CATSRDEGLVYEQYF. CDR3 bases: TGTGCCACCAGCAGAGATGAGGGATTGGTATACGAGCAGTACTTC. The full variable domain, completed using reference TRBV15 and TRBJ2-7, is DAMVIQNPRYQVTQFGKPVTLSCSQTLNHNVMYWYQQKSSQAPKLLFHYYDKDFNNEADTPDNFQSRRPNTSFCFLDIRSPGLGDTAMYLCATSRDEGLVYEQYFGPGTRLTVT.

This rearrangement joins TRBV6-1 to TRBJ2-7; D could derive from TRBD1 or TRBD2 (6 bases each). CDR1 is MNHNS and CDR2 is SASEGT in the germline V gene. The length of the CDR3 is 17 residues. V was pared by 7 bases and J by 0 bases, with 22 bases between. CDR3 bases: TGTGCCAGCAAGTGGAAGCTGTTGGGGGGCCGCTCCTACGAGCAGTACTTC. This translates into CASKWKLLGGRSYEQYF.

J is TRBJ2-4 and V is TRBV28, with 7 bases aligning to TRBD2. This CDR3 is built from 17 residues. The germline V gene has CDR1 MDHEN and CDR2 SYDVKM. V was pared by 3 bases and J by 9 bases, with 17 bases of the junction left unmatched. The chain's CDR3 is CASSFLEAREFFGIQYF. The CDR3 DNA reads TGTGCCAGCAGTTTTCTAGAGGCGCGGGAGTTTTTTGGCATTCAGTACTTC.

The sample holds a few counts of this clonotype. The V and J genes are TRBV15 and TRBJ2-5; D is ambiguous. CDR1 and CDR2 (germline): LNHNV, YYDKDF (reference sequence). CDR3 length equals 15 residues. Trimming stripped 0 bases from V and 5 bases from J, with 13 bases between. CDR3 region: CATSRDRLAQETQYF. In nucleotides, the CDR3 is TGTGCCACCAGCAGAGATCGGTTGGCACAGGAGACCCAGTACTTC.

A single count supports this clonotype. Here the CDR3 omits its conserved ending phenylalanine or tryptophan, so a read error is the likely source. This chain joins TRBV15 and TRBJ2-7; possibly TRBD2 for D (5 bases). Germline CDR1 and CDR2: LNHNV and YYDKDF (reference sequence). The ends were cut back, 4 bases at V and 0 bases at J, with 10 bases in the middle. The CDR3 is 14 residues long. In nucleotides, the CDR3 is TGTGCCACCAGCACCGAGGGTAACTCCTACGAGCAGTACCTC. Protein: CATSTEGNSYEQYL.

Note on this clonotype: This sequence may be a read error, since a much larger clone differs from it by one base. The V call is TRBV7-2, the J call TRBJ2-7; D is unresolved. Germline V gene data show CDR1 as SGHTA and CDR2 as FQGNSA. The V end lost 2 bases, the J end lost 7 bases, and 9 bases lay between the germline ends. The CDR3 sequence is 12 residues long. The CDR3 nucleotides read TGTGCCAGCAGCTTAACCGACAATGAGCAGTACTTC. Protein: CASSLTDNEQYF.

The genes are TRBV10-3 and TRBJ1-1, with a possible D match to TRBD1 (6 bases). CDR3 length equals 15 residues. The V and J ends lost 3 bases and 2 bases respectively, with 13 bases between them. Per germline, CDR1 ENHRY and CDR2 SYGVKD. CDR3 loop: CAISDPRQANTEAFF. The CDR3, as DNA: TGTGCCATCAGTGACCCCCGACAGGCAAACACTGAAGCTTTCTTT.

The rearrangement joins TRBV7-2 to TRBJ2-5, with D tentatively TRBD2 (5 bases). CDR1 is SGHTA, CDR2 FQGNSA, per germline. Trimming took off 5 bases at V and 5 bases at J, with 12 bases between the two ends. The CDR3 runs to 13 residues. The CDR3 DNA is TGTGCCAGCAGCCCGGGCCGGGGTGAGACCCAGTACTTC. The encoded protein is CASSPGRGETQYF.

The V call is TRBV19, the J call TRBJ2-7; the D gene is possibly TRBD2 (6 bases). There are 15 residues in the CDR3. Trimming stripped 0 bases from V and 4 bases from J, with 13 bases between. Germline V CDR1 and CDR2: LNHDA, SQIVND (reference sequence). For the CDR3, the DNA is TGTGCCAGTAGTATAGATCTACGGGGGAGTTACGAGCAGTACTTC. The encoded protein is CASSIDLRGSYEQYF.

The chain carries TRBV12-3 or TRBV12-4 and TRBJ2-7; TRBD2 matches 8 bases. J lost 3 bases, V lost 7 bases, and 8 bases had no gene match. CDR3 size: 14 residues. The CDR3 DNA is TGTGCCAGCAATTCAGCGGGGGAACACTACGAGCAGTACTTC. Residues: CASNSAGEHYEQYF.

The V and J genes are TRBV15 and TRBJ2-3; D is tentatively TRBD1 or TRBD2 (6 bases each). CDR1 and CDR2 (germline): LNHNV, YYDKDF (reference sequence). The CDR3 is 15 residues long. V lost 5 bases, J lost 4 bases, and 16 bases lay in between. The CDR3 DNA sequence: TGTGCCACCAGCCTCCGGGGGCAGGGATCAGATACGCAGTATTTT. Translated, it gives CATSLRGQGSDTQYF.

The V and J genes are TRBV10-3 and TRBJ2-7; unclear D gene. Trimming shortened V by 2 bases and J by 0 bases, and 8 bases separated the two germline ends. The CDR3 is 14 residues long. Germline CDR1 is ENHRY and CDR2 is SYGVKD. As DNA, the CDR3 is TGTGCCATCAGTGAGGCAGGAGACTCCTACGAGCAGTACTTC. As protein: CAISEAGDSYEQYF.

This clonotype has a handful of counts. V usage is TRBV20-1 and J usage is TRBJ1-2; 8 positions match TRBD1. The CDR3 is 13 residues long. V lost 6 bases to trimming and J lost 4 bases; unmatched junction nucleotides: 7. CDR1 is DFQATT, CDR2 SNEGSKA, per germline (reference sequence). The CDR3 here is CSASTTGGYGYTF. The CDR3 region has the DNA TGCAGTGCGTCAACCACAGGGGGCTATGGCTACACCTTC.

The chain employs TRBV6-1 and TRBJ2-1; TRBD2 matches at 7 bases. The closer fit of TRBJ2-7 to the DNA end suggests the J call may be wrong. Germline CDR1 reads MNHNS; CDR2 reads SASEGT. The CDR3 contains 14 residues. The CDR3 DNA sequence: TGTGCCAGCACTCCGCGCGGGAGTAACTACGAGCAGTACTTC. This sequence encodes CASTPRGSNYEQYF.

J is TRBJ2-5 and V is TRBV20-1; D perhaps matches TRBD1 (5 bases). Per germline, CDR1 DFQATT and CDR2 SNEGSKA (reference sequence). The CDR3 totals 13 residues. The ends were cut back, 3 bases at V and 2 bases at J, with 10 bases in the middle. The DNA for the CDR3 is TGCAGTGCTAGGGACACCGGGCAAGAGACCCAGTACTTC. Amino acid sequence: CSARDTGQETQYF.

The gene calls are TRBV6-1 and TRBJ2-7; 9 nucleotides match TRBD2. The ends lost 5 bases at V and 4 bases at J; junction bases unmatched: 6. There are 14 residues in the CDR3. Germline lookup yields CDR1 MNHNS and CDR2 SASEGT. The CDR3 here is CASSISGGSYEQYF. DNA of the CDR3: TGTGCCAGCAGTATCAGCGGGGGGTCTTACGAGCAGTACTTC.

The chain couples TRBV7-9 to TRBJ1-2, with 12 bases lining up with TRBD1. The CDR3 is 15 amino acids. CDR1 is SEHNR, CDR2 FQNEAQ, per germline (reference sequence). V dropped 4 bases and J dropped 7; count of bases not matched to a gene: 7. CDR3 sequence: CASSSAGQGARGYTF. The DNA of the CDR3 is TGTGCCAGCAGCTCCGCGGGACAGGGGGCGCGTGGCTACACCTTC. The variable domain in full, with the rest retrieved from reference TRBV7-9 and TRBJ1-2, is DTGVSQNPRHKITKRGQNVTFRCDPISEHNRLYWYRQTLGQGPEFLTYFQNEAQLEKSRLLSDRFSAERPKGSFSTLEIQRTEQGDSAMYLCASSSAGQGARGYTFGSGTRLTVV.